Listed here are 3 T cell receptor beta chains from one sample, sequenced in a study of blood T cell repertoires in COVID-19. Sequencing was performed with immunoSEQ multiplex PCR; in TCRdb, only in-frame clones are kept and a portion is missing. The repertoire has 15,000 to 20,000 clones, 70% to 90% of them found once; the top ten carry over 4%. Sequencing used PBMCs or T cells enriched from blood (not recorded which). These receptors all come from a woman aged 30 to 39 who had recovered from COVID-19.

The chain carries TRBV7-2 and TRBJ2-7; TRBD2 matches at 8 bases. Trimming cost V 3 bases and J 2 bases; bases outside gene matches: 3. CDR3 size: 14 residues. Germline V CDR1 and CDR2: SGHTA, FQGNSA. The CDR3 sequence is CASSLRGAAYEQYF. The CDR3 bases are TGTGCCAGCAGCTTGCGGGGGGCCGCCTACGAGCAGTACTTC.

This clone occurred once. The gene calls are TRBV19 and TRBJ2-5; the D gene is possibly TRBD1 (5 bases). Trimming took off 5 bases at V and 4 bases at J, with 14 bases between the two ends. CDR1 is LNHDA, CDR2 SQIVND, per germline (reference sequence). This CDR3 is built from 14 residues. CDR3 sequence: CASSPGRGIETQYF. The CDR3 nucleotides read TGTGCCAGTAGTCCCGGTAGGGGAATAGAGACCCAGTACTTC.

CDR3 coding DNA: TGTGCCAGCAGCTTAGCGGGGGGGCCTCCAACAGATACGCAGTATTTT. It is translated as CASSLAGGPPTDTQYF. This sequence joins TRBV11-2 and TRBJ2-3, with 8 bases matching TRBD2. CDR1 is SGHAT and CDR2 is FQNNGV in the germline V gene. With 1 base clipped from V and 3 bases from J, the junction kept 6 bases outside the gene matches. This CDR3 is built from 16 residues.